These 19 T cell receptor beta chains were all obtained from the same sample, sequenced in a study of early T cells in non-severe SARS-CoV-2 infection. In TCRdb, the 5' RACE reads were re-called with MiXCR into one record per CDR3 protein. The data hold approximately 110,000 distinct CDR3 sequences, with 15% observed a single time. The sequenced material came from whole blood. Every receptor here comes from an adult who was a healthcare worker with PCR-confirmed SARS-CoV-2 infection or an uninfected control (not recorded which).

The sample holds a few counts of this clonotype. Here the CDR3 DNA reads TGTGCCAGCAGTGAAGCGCACGGGGACTCCTACAATGAGCAGTTCTTC. It is translated as CASSEAHGDSYNEQFF. The chain is built from TRBV2 and TRBJ2-1, with D perhaps matching TRBD2 (5 bases). This CDR3 spans 16 amino acids. Per the germline V gene, CDR1 is SNHLY and CDR2 is FYNNEI. Deletions cut 0 bases from V and 0 bases from J, with 9 bases between.

The V and J genes are TRBV20-1 and TRBJ2-5; 9 bases agree with TRBD2. The CDR3 spans 13 residues. V dropped 7 bases and J dropped 2; count of bases not matched to a gene: 5. CDR1 is DFQATT, CDR2 SNEGSKA, per germline (reference sequence). The CDR3 sequence is CSGTSVLQETQYF. CDR3 sequence (DNA): TGCAGTGGGACTAGCGTACTTCAAGAGACCCAGTACTTC.

This clonotype was seen more than once but under ten times. V usage is TRBV4-1 and J usage is TRBJ2-5, with D tentatively TRBD2 (6 bases). Germline loops: CDR1 MGHRA, CDR2 YSYEKL. V lost 0 bases to trimming and J lost 2 bases, with 10 bases between them. This CDR3 region has 15 residues. CDR3 bases: TGCGCCAGCAGCCAAGAATGGGGGGAACAAGAGACCCAGTACTTC. Protein product: CASSQEWGEQETQYF.

The genes are TRBV20-1 and TRBJ2-3, with TRBD2 matching over 7 bases. In germline, CDR1 is DFQATT, CDR2 SNEGSKA (reference sequence). The trim removed 3 bases at V and 2 bases at J, leaving 2 bases unmatched. The CDR3 runs 13 residues. CDR3 nucleotide sequence: TGCAGTGCTAGTCGGGACTACACAGATACGCAGTATTTT. Residues: CSASRDYTDTQYF.

This clonotype occurred a few times. V usage is TRBV20-1 and J usage is TRBJ2-7; 8 nucleotides agree with TRBD1. The CDR3 extends over 12 amino acids. Germline lookup yields CDR1 DFQATT and CDR2 SNEGSKA (reference sequence). After removal of 5 bases from V and 7 bases from J, the junction contained 7 bases not matched to a gene. The CDR3 DNA sequence: TGCAGTGCTCGGCAGGGGGCGGGGGAGCAGTACTTC. Its translation is CSARQGAGEQYF.

This chain links TRBV7-9 with TRBJ2-3; 8 nucleotides agree with TRBD1. CDR1 is SEHNR and CDR2 is FQNEAQ in the germline V gene (reference sequence). The CDR3 spans 16 residues. The V segment lost 5 bases and the J segment 3 bases; nucleotides outside the gene matches: 10. CDR3: CASSPVDRALTDTQYF. The CDR3 bases are TGTGCCAGCAGCCCCGTGGACAGGGCGCTTACAGATACGCAGTATTTT.

This clonotype was found a few times. This chain links TRBV3-1 with TRBJ2-1; D is possibly TRBD2 (5 bases). Germline assignment: CDR1 LGHDT and CDR2 YNNKEL (reference sequence). The V and J ends lost 3 bases and 6 bases respectively, with 12 bases between them. The CDR3 totals 14 residues. CDR3 in amino acids: CASSQPGSPNEQFF. DNA of the CDR3: TGTGCCAGCAGCCAGCCGGGATCACCCAATGAGCAGTTCTTC.

The chain couples TRBV20-1 to TRBJ2-2; D uncertain. Trimming pared 8 bases from V and 0 bases from J, leaving 10 bases between. The CDR3 sequence is 13 residues long. Germline CDR1 DFQATT, CDR2 SNEGSKA (reference sequence). Here the CDR3 DNA reads TGCAGTTCCCGAGATGCGAACACCGGGGAGCTGTTTTTT. This sequence encodes CSSRDANTGELFF.

The V gene is TRBV5-1, the J gene TRBJ2-2; the match to TRBD2 covers 9 bases. CDR1 and CDR2 from the germline V gene are SGHRS and YFSETQ. The J segment lost 6 bases and the V segment lost 0 bases, leaving 3 bases of the junction unmatched. The CDR3 is made up of 15 amino acids. The CDR3 DNA is TGCGCCAGCAGCTTGGCCTTAGCGGGGGCCGGGGAGCTGTTTTTT. The encoded protein is CASSLALAGAGELFF.

This CDR3 is CASSDTHGIYGYTF. The CDR3 nucleotides are TGTGCCAGCAGTGATACGCATGGGATCTATGGCTACACCTTC. This chain links TRBV2 with TRBJ1-2; no definite D call. Between the trimmed V and J ends, which lost 3 bases and 4 bases, there was a span of 12 bases. The CDR3 has 14 amino acids. Germline CDR1 SNHLY, CDR2 FYNNEI.

This clonotype was seen more than once but under ten times. This chain links TRBV20-1 with TRBJ2-7; no definite D call. Per germline, CDR1 DFQATT and CDR2 SNEGSKA (reference sequence). V was shortened by 0 bases and J by 4 bases, with 4 bases between the two germline ends. The CDR3 runs 11 residues. The CDR3, as DNA: TGCAGTGCTAGAGACCTGTACGAGCAGTACTTC. It yields the protein CSARDLYEQYF.

This clonotype was found many times. This sequence joins TRBV20-1 and TRBJ2-5, with D possibly being TRBD2 (7 bases). CDR1 DFQATT and CDR2 SNEGSKA come from the germline V gene (reference sequence). The CDR3 totals 14 residues. Trimming pared 3 bases from V and 4 bases from J, leaving 15 bases between. The CDR3 region is CSASPGGQGETQYF. CDR3 nucleotides: TGCAGTGCTAGTCCGGGGGGCCAGGGAGAGACCCAGTACTTC.

The chain recombines TRBV9 with TRBJ2-2, with D possibly matching TRBD2 (6 bases). The CDR3 spans 15 residues. Germline-derived CDR1 and CDR2 are SGDLS and YYNGEE. V was pared by 2 bases and J by 6 bases, with 14 bases between. The CDR3 is CASSVTWRGPGELFF. In DNA form, the CDR3 reads TGTGCCAGCAGCGTCACCTGGCGGGGCCCCGGGGAGCTGTTTTTT.

The chain combines TRBV9 with TRBJ2-1, with a weak D call TRBD2 (6 bases). Germline V gives CDR1 SGDLS, CDR2 YYNGEE. Trimming pared 3 bases from V and 2 bases from J, leaving 15 bases between. The CDR3 extends over 16 amino acids. The CDR3 protein is CASSARQEGTYNEQFF. As DNA, the CDR3 is TGTGCCAGCAGCGCTCGCCAGGAGGGTACCTACAATGAGCAGTTCTTC.

This clonotype has only a few counts. This chain connects TRBV7-9 to TRBJ1-1; D unclear. The V end lost 1 base, the J end lost 2 bases, and 14 bases lay between the germline ends. The CDR3 is made up of 16 amino acids. Germline V gene lookup returns CDR1 SEHNR and CDR2 FQNEAQ (reference sequence). DNA of the CDR3: TGTGCCAGCAGCTTAGAGCGTCCCCCCGGAAACACTGAAGCTTTCTTT. It encodes CASSLERPPGNTEAFF.

This clonotype was observed a few times. This rearrangement joins TRBV12-3 or TRBV12-4 to TRBJ1-1, with 8 bases matching TRBD1. CDR3 length: 14 residues. V lost 5 bases and J lost 3; bases outside the gene matches: 5. The DNA for the CDR3 is TGTGCCAGCAGTCTCGGACAGGGCCACACTGAAGCTTTCTTT. This encodes CASSLGQGHTEAFF.

This clonotype was detected only a few times. The chain uses TRBV5-4 and TRBJ2-5, with 7 bases that match TRBD2. The CDR3 is made up of 15 amino acids. Germline CDR1 is SGHNT and CDR2 is YYREEE (reference sequence). J was trimmed by 5 bases and V by 4 bases; bases with no gene match: 11. The CDR3 DNA follows: TGTGCCAGCAGCCCCTCGACGGGGGGAGGGGAGACCCAGTACTTC. Its translation: CASSPSTGGGETQYF.

There are a few counts of this clonotype. The V gene is TRBV3-1, the J gene TRBJ2-3; 7 bases fit TRBD1. Trimming removed 1 base from V and 3 bases from J; junction bases left unmatched: 4. This CDR3 comprises 15 residues. Germline CDR1 LGHDT, CDR2 YNNKEL (reference sequence). In DNA form, the CDR3 reads TGTGCCAGCAGCCAAGGACAGGGAATGACAGATACGCAGTATTTT. Its translation: CASSQGQGMTDTQYF.

This clonotype has just a few counts. V usage is TRBV6-2 or TRBV6-3 and J usage is TRBJ2-5, with unresolved D. The germline V and J ends were trimmed by 0 bases and 4 bases, with 3 bases remaining between them. Looked up from germline, CDR1 is MNHEY and CDR2 is SVGEGT. The length of the CDR3 is 12 residues. CDR3 in DNA: TGTGCCAGCAGTTACTCGCCAGAGACCCAGTACTTC. Translated, it gives CASSYSPETQYF.